This TCR beta chain appears in the sequencing data of a study of T cell changes during pregnancy in multiple sclerosis. Repertoires were generated with immunoSEQ multiplex PCR, while TCRdb's copy carries only in-frame clones and drops some. The repertoire holds some 21,000 clones, with about 87% as singletons. Unmatched junction bases numbered 4, after V lost 5 bases and J lost 2 bases. CDR3 length: 15 residues. Per germline, CDR1 MNHNS and CDR2 SASEGT. The chain employs TRBV6-1 and TRBJ2-5; 11 bases map to TRBD2. The origin of this receptor is a female donor in good health, enrolled as a control in a pregnancy study. Here the sequenced sample was CD8+ T cells from peripheral blood mononuclear cells, taken in the second trimester of pregnancy. The CDR3 loop reads CASSKLAGEQETQYF. As DNA, the CDR3 is TGTGCCAGCAGTAAACTAGCGGGAGAGCAAGAGACCCAGTACTTC.